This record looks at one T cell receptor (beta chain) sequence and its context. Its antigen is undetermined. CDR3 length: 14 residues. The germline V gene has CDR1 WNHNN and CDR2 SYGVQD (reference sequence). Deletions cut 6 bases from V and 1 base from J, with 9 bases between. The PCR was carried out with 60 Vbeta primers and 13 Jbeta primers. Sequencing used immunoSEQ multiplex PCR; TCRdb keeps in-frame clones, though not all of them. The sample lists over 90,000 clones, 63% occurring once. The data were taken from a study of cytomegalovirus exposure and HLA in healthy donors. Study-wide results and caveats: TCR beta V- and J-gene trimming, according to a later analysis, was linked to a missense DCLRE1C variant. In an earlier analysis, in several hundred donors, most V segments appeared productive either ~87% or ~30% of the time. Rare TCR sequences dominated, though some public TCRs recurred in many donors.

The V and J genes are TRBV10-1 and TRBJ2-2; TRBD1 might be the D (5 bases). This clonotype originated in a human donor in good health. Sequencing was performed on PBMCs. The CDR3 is CASSPGQNTGELFF. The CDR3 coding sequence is TGCGCCAGCAGCCCAGGACAGAACACCGGGGAGCTGTTTTTT.